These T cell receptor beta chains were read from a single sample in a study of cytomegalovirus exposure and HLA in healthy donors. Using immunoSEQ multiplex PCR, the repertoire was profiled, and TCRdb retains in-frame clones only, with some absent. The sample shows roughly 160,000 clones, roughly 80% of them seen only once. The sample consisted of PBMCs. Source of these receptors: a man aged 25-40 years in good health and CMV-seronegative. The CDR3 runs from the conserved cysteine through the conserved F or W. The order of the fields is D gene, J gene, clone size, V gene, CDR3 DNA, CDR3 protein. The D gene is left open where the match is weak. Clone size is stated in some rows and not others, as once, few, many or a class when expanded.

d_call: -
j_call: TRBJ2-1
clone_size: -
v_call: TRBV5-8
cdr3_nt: TGTGCCAGCAGCATCGACAGGCTATACAATGAGCAGTTCTTC
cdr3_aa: CASSIDRLYNEQFF

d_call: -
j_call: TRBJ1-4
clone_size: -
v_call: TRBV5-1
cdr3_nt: TGCGCCAGCAGTAACACGAGGGCGGATGAAAAACTGTTTTTT
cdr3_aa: CASSNTRADEKLFF

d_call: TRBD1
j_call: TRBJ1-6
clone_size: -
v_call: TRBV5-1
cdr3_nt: TGCGCCAGCAGCATGCGGACAGGGGAGAATTCACCCCTCCACTTT
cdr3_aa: CASSMRTGENSPLHF

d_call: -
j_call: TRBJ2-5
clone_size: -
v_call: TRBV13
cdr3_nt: TGTGCCAGCAGCTTAGGCCTTGGCCAGGGGCCGGAAGAGACCCAGTACTTC
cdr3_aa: CASSLGLGQGPEETQYF

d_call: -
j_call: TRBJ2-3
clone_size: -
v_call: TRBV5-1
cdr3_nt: TGCGCCAGCAGCCAGGGGGGCTCGAGCACAGATACGCAGTATTTT
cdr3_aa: CASSQGGSSTDTQYF

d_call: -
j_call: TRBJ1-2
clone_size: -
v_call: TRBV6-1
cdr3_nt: TGTGCCAGCAGTGAACGAGCAGGGTATGGCTACACCTTC
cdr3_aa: CASSERAGYGYTF

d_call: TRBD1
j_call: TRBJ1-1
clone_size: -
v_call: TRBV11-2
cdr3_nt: TGTGCCAGCAGCTGGGTACAGGGGACGACTGAAGCTTTCTTT
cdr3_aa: CASSWVQGTTEAFF

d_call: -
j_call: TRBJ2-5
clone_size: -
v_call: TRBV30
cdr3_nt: TGTGCCTGGAGTGTACGCCGGGGAGAGACCCAGTACTTC
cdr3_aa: CAWSVRRGETQYF

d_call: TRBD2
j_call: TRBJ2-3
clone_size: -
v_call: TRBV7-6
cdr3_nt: TGTGCCAGCAGCCGCCTACTAGCGGGAGTCACAGATACGCAGTATTTT
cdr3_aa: CASSRLLAGVTDTQYF

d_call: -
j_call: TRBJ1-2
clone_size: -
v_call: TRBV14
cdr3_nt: TGTGCCAGCAGCCAGAATCCCGTTCCTGGCACCCCCTATGGCTACACCTTC
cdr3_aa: CASSQNPVPGTPYGYTF

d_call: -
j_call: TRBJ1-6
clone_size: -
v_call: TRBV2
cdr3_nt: TGTGCCAGCAGGGAGGGTTATTCACCCCTCCACTTT
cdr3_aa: CASREGYSPLHF

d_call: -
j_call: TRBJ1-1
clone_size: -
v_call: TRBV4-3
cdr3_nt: TGCGCCAGCAGCCTCAGGGGTCCTGCGAACACTGAAGCTTTCTTT
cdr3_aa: CASSLRGPANTEAFF

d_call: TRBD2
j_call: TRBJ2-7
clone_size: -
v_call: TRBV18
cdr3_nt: TGTGCCAGCTCACTGCGGACTAGCGGACAATTAGGGCAGTACTTC
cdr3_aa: CASSLRTSGQLGQYF

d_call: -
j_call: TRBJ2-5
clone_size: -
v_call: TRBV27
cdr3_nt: TGTGCCAGCAGTCCCATGGACAACCAAGAGACCCAGTACTTC
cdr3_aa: CASSPMDNQETQYF

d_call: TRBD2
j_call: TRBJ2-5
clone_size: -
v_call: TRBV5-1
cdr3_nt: TGCGCCAGCAGCTTGGAGCGCCTAGCGGGAGGGTACCAAGAGACCCAGTACTTC
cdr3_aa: CASSLERLAGGYQETQYF

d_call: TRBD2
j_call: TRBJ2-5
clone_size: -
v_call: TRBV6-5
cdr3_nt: TGTGCCAGCAGTTACTCGAACCTAGCGGGCAAGGGAACCCAGTACTTC
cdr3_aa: CASSYSNLAGKGTQYF

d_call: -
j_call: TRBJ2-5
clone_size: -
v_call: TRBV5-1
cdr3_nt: TGCGCCAGCAGCTTGGAGTCCGGTAGAGAGACCCAGTACTTC
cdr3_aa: CASSLESGRETQYF

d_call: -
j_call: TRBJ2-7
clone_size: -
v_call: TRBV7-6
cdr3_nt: TGTGCCAGCAGCAAGGAGACACGGGGAGCAGCCTACGAGCAGTACTTC
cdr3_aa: CASSKETRGAAYEQYF

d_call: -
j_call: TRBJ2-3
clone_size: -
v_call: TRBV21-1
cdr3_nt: TGTGCCAGCAGCAAAGTTCTGGACAGGAGACCTCCAGATACGCAGTATTTT
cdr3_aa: CASSKVLDRRPPDTQYF

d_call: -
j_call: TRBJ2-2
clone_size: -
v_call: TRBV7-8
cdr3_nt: TGTGCCAGCAGCTTTCGGCAGGGGTACACCGGGGAGCTGTTTTTT
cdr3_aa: CASSFRQGYTGELFF

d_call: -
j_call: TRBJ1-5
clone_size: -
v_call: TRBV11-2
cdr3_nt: TGTGCCAGCAGCCCACAGGCGGGGGGGAATCAGCCCCAGCATTTT
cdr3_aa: CASSPQAGGNQPQHF

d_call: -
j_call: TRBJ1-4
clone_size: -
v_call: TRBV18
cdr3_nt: TGTGCCAGCTCACCAGGGCCGCAACGTAAGTTGTTTTTT
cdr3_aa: CASSPGPQRKLFF

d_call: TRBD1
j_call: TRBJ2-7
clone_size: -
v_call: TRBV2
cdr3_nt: TGTGCCAGCAGCGTTAGGACAGGGGGCGTCGAGCAGTACTTC
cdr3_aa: CASSVRTGGVEQYF

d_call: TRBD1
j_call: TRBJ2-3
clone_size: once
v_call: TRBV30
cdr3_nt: TGTGCCTGGGGGCTGGCAGGGGGACCCCATACGCAGTATTTT
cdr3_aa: CAWGLAGGPHTQYF

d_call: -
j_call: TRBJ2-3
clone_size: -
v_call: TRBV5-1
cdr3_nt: TGCGCCAGCACTAGAGGGGGATCGACAGATACGCAGTATTTT
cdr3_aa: CASTRGGSTDTQYF

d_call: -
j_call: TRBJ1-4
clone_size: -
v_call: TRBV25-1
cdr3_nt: TGTGCCAGCAGTGGACAGTCCTCAGCTAATGAAAAACTGTTTTTT
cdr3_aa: CASSGQSSANEKLFF

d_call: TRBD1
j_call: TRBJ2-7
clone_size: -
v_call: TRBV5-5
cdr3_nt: TGTGCCAGCAGCTTGACAGACAGGGCCCCCTACGAGCAGTACTTC
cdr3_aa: CASSLTDRAPYEQYF

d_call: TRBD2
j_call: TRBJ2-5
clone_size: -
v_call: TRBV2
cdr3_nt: TGTGCCAGCAGTGAAGCGCTTCGGGGACTAGCGGGGGAGTGCGGAGAGACCCAGTACTTC
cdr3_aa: CASSEALRGLAGECGETQYF

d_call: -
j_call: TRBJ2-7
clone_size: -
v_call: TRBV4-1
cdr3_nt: TGCGCCAGCAGCCAAGAACAAGGGGTTGTTTACGAGCAGTACTTC
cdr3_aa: CASSQEQGVVYEQYF

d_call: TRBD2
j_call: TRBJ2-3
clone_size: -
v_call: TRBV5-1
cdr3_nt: TGCGCCAGCAGCCCAAGACTAGCGGGGGCCACAGATACGCAGTATTTT
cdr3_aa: CASSPRLAGATDTQYF

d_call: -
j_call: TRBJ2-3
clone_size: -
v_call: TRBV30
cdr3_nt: TGTGCCTGGAGTAAGCCTGGAGGGGCAGATACGCAGTATTTT
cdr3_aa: CAWSKPGGADTQYF

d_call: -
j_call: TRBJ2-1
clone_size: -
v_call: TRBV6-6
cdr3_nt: TGTGCCAGCAGTTACGCCACGGACACCAATGAGCAGTTCTTC
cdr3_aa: CASSYATDTNEQFF

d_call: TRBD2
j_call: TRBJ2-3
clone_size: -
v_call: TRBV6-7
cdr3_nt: TGTGCCAGCAGTTGCTTTACTAGCGGGAGTAAGGTAGATACGCAGTATTTT
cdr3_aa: CASSCFTSGSKVDTQYF

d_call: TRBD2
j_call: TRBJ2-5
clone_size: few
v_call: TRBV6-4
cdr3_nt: TGTGCCAGCAGTGAGAGAGCGGGGGGGCAAGAGACCCAGTACTTC
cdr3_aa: CASSERAGGQETQYF

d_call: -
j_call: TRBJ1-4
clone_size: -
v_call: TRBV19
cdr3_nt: TGTGCCAGTAGTATAGTTCGGGGGGTTGCGGCAACTAATGAAAAACTGTTTTTT
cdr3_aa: CASSIVRGVAATNEKLFF

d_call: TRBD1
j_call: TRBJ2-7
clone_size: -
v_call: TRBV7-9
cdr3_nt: TGTGCCAGCAGCGACACCGGGACAGGGAGGCCGTACGAGCAGTACTTC
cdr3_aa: CASSDTGTGRPYEQYF

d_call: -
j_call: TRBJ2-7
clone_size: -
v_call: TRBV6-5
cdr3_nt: TGTGCCAGCAGTTACGTGCCGGGCGAGCAGTACTTC
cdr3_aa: CASSYVPGEQYF